A single sample is the source of the 17 T cell receptor beta chains below, sequenced in a study of identical twins. TCRdb reprocessed the 5' RACE reads via MiXCR and lists one record per CDR3 protein. The table lists around 450,000 distinct CDR3 sequences, approximately 15% of them singletons, with approximately 0.52% in the top ten. This sample also belongs to another study, concerning yellow fever vaccine responses in identical twins.

The specimen was CD4+ T cells sorted from blood. These receptors originate from a woman between 18 and 30 years old in good health.

V and J are TRBV7-2 and TRBJ2-5; D remains ambiguous. V lost 6 bases to trimming and J lost 5 bases, with 13 bases between them. Germline V CDR1 and CDR2: SGHTA, FQGNSA. The CDR3 runs to 13 residues. The CDR3 sequence is CASRRAKSETQYF. CDR3 bases: TGTGCCAGCAGGCGAGCCAAGTCGGAGACCCAGTACTTC. Full variable domain (outside the CDR3, taken from reference TRBV7-2 and TRBJ2-5): GAGVSQSPSNKVTEKGKDVELRCDPISGHTALYWYRQSLGQGLEFLIYFQGNSAPDKSGLPSDRFSAERTGGSVSTLTIQRTQQEDSAVYLCASRRAKSETQYFGPGTRLLVL.

The V call is TRBV19, the J call TRBJ2-2; 8 bases line up with TRBD2. The junction had 4 bases not matched to a gene; V was cut back by 10 bases and J by 3 bases. The germline V gene encodes CDR1 LNHDA and CDR2 SQIVND (reference sequence). The CDR3 loop spans 13 amino acids. CDR3 in DNA: TGTGCCACGCGGGGGGTGTACACCGGGGAGCTGTTTTTT. Its protein is CATRGVYTGELFF.

The chain combines TRBV2 with TRBJ2-4, with 9 bases lining up with TRBD1. Germline values: CDR1 SNHLY, CDR2 FYNNEI. The ends lost 6 bases at V and 0 bases at J; junction bases unmatched: 18. The length of the CDR3 is 20 residues. The CDR3 loop reads CASRAISGTGSGEAKNIQYF. The CDR3 nucleotides read TGTGCCAGCAGAGCTATCTCCGGGACAGGGTCGGGTGAAGCCAAAAACATTCAGTACTTC.

This clonotype was recorded many times. The chain is built from TRBV12-3 or TRBV12-4 and TRBJ2-1, with D possibly being TRBD2 (6 bases). This CDR3 comprises 15 residues. V dropped 3 bases and J dropped 1 base, with 10 bases sitting between them. The CDR3 loop reads CASSFTGGSYNEQFF. CDR3 nucleotide sequence: TGTGCCAGCAGTTTCACTGGGGGGTCCTACAATGAGCAGTTCTTC.

Many counts were recorded for this clonotype. V usage is TRBV20-1 and J usage is TRBJ2-5; 8 nucleotides agree with TRBD1. Germline loops: CDR1 DFQATT, CDR2 SNEGSKA (reference sequence). There are 15 residues in the CDR3. V was clipped by 4 bases and J by 2 bases; unmatched bases: 9. CDR3 DNA sequence: TGCAGTGCTACCCTCCGGACAGGGAGGCAAGAGACCCAGTACTTC. Amino acid sequence: CSATLRTGRQETQYF.

The table lists this clonotype with a few counts. The rearrangement joins TRBV7-3 to TRBJ2-1, with unresolved D. Per the germline V gene, CDR1 is SGHTA and CDR2 is FQGTGA. Trimming removed 5 bases at V and 3 bases at J, with 11 bases between. The length of the CDR3 is 14 residues. The CDR3, as DNA: TGTGCCAGCAGCCCAACCCGCGACTACAATGAGCAGTTCTTC. Residues: CASSPTRDYNEQFF. The entire variable domain, with the rest obtained from reference TRBV7-3 and TRBJ2-1, is as follows: GAGVSQTPSNKVTEKGKYVELRCDPISGHTALYWYRQSLGQGPEFLIYFQGTGAADDSGLPNDRFFAVRPEGSVSTLKIQRTERGDSAVYLCASSPTRDYNEQFFGPGTRLTVL.

The table lists this clonotype with a few counts. This rearrangement joins TRBV14 to TRBJ2-7; no clear D. This CDR3 region has 11 residues. V dropped 3 bases and J dropped 7 bases, with 7 bases sitting between them. In germline, CDR1 is SGHDN, CDR2 FVKESK. The DNA of the CDR3 is TGTGCCAGCAGCCACGCCTTTGAGCAGTACTTC. This codes for CASSHAFEQYF. The full variable domain, its missing parts supplied by reference TRBV14 and TRBJ2-7, is EAGVTQFPSHSVIEKGQTVTLRCDPISGHDNLYWYRRVMGKEIKFLLHFVKESKQDESGMPNNRFLAERTGGTYSTLKVQPAELEDSGVYFCASSHAFEQYFGPGTRLTVT.

The gene calls are TRBV7-2 and TRBJ2-1; tentative D call: TRBD1 (6 bases). The CDR3 is 14 amino acids. Trimming cost V 2 bases and J 6 bases, with 11 bases left between them. Per the germline V gene, CDR1 is SGHTA and CDR2 is FQGNSA. The CDR3 DNA follows: TGTGCCAGCAGCTTAAGTCCAGGGGTCAATGAGCAGTTCTTC. Translating it yields CASSLSPGVNEQFF.

This clonotype was detected a few times. The genes are TRBV6-1 and TRBJ1-6, with 7 bases lining up with TRBD1. CDR1 MNHNS and CDR2 SASEGT come from the germline V gene. V lost 0 bases and J lost 9; bases outside the gene matches: 5. This CDR3 region has 15 residues. The CDR3 here is CASSEAGGRGSPLHF. The CDR3 nucleotides are TGTGCCAGCAGTGAAGCAGGGGGCAGGGGTTCACCCCTCCACTTT.

This sequence joins TRBV13 and TRBJ2-2, with D hard to call. CDR1 and CDR2 from the germline V gene are PRHDT and FYEKMQ (reference sequence). The CDR3 is 14 amino acids. Between the trimmed V and J ends, which lost 5 bases and 7 bases, there was a span of 14 bases. The CDR3, as DNA: TGTGCCAGCAGCATCACCGGAGTCGTCGGGGAGCTGTTTTTT. Translating it yields CASSITGVVGELFF.

This clonotype was detected a few times. The rearrangement uses TRBV7-2 and TRBJ2-7; 10 nucleotides match TRBD2. V shed 5 bases and J 0 bases; nucleotides not matched to a gene: 7. This CDR3 region has 16 residues. Germline-derived CDR1 and CDR2 are SGHTA and FQGNSA. The CDR3 spells CASSLAGTSVSYEQYF. The CDR3 coding sequence is TGTGCCAGCAGCCTGGCAGGGACTAGCGTCTCCTACGAGCAGTACTTC.

CDR3 bases: TGCAGTGCAACGGACGTCACAACTAATGAAAAACTGTTTTTT. Protein sequence: CSATDVTTNEKLFF. The V and J genes are TRBV20-1 and TRBJ1-4; D unclear. The V and J ends lost 6 bases and 0 bases respectively, with 11 bases between them. Germline V gene sequence: CDR1 DFQATT, CDR2 SNEGSKA (reference sequence). CDR3 length: 14 residues.

Ten or more counts support this clonotype. The rearrangement joins TRBV5-5 to TRBJ2-1; D is ambiguous. This CDR3 is 11 amino acids long. Trimming stripped 7 bases from V and 11 bases from J, with 13 bases between. CDR1 is SGHKS, CDR2 YYEKEE, per germline (reference sequence). The CDR3 protein is CASEFWEQQFF. DNA for the CDR3: TGTGCCAGCGAATTTTGGGAACAGCAGTTCTTC.

The chain uses TRBV20-1 and TRBJ2-1; 14 nucleotides line up with TRBD2. V dropped 8 bases and J dropped 4; count of bases not matched to a gene: 1. The CDR3 runs to 13 residues. Germline CDR1 and CDR2: DFQATT and SNEGSKA (reference sequence). CDR3 in amino acids: CSRLAGGYNEQFF. The DNA for the CDR3 is TGCAGTCGACTAGCGGGAGGGTACAATGAGCAGTTCTTC.

V and J are TRBV20-1 and TRBJ2-1; TRBD2 agrees at 10 bases. This CDR3 contains 14 residues. Trimming removed 3 bases from V and 7 bases from J; junction bases left unmatched: 6. Germline V CDR1 and CDR2: DFQATT, SNEGSKA (reference sequence). CDR3 protein: CSARSPSGGNEQFF. In DNA, the CDR3 is TGCAGTGCTAGGAGCCCTAGCGGGGGTAATGAGCAGTTCTTC.

The CDR3 protein is CASSLRTGGGNQPQHF. CDR3 coding DNA: TGTGCCAGCAGTCTCCGAACAGGGGGCGGCAATCAGCCCCAGCATTTT. The genes are TRBV28 and TRBJ1-5; 9 nucleotides agree with TRBD1. V dropped 5 bases and J dropped 2; count of bases not matched to a gene: 7. The CDR3 is 16 residues long. Germline V gene lookup returns CDR1 MDHEN and CDR2 SYDVKM. Filled out from reference TRBV28 and TRBJ1-5, the complete variable domain reads DVKVTQSSRYLVKRTGEKVFLECVQDMDHENMFWYRQDPGLGLRLIYFSYDVKMKEKGDIPEGYSVSREKKERFSLILESASTNQTSMYLCASSLRTGGGNQPQHFGDGTRLSIL.

This clonotype was seen a handful of times. The chain combines TRBV12-5 with TRBJ2-1, with 13 bases fitting TRBD2. The CDR3 is 15 amino acids. The V gene's germline CDR1 is LGHNT and CDR2 FRNRAP. V lost 3 bases and J lost 8; bases outside the gene matches: 4. For the CDR3, the DNA is TGTGCTAGTGGTTTCGGGACTAGCGGGAAGTATGAGCAGTTCTTC. Its protein is CASGFGTSGKYEQFF.